Each of the 7 T cell receptor beta chains below was sequenced from the same sample in a study of blood T cell repertoires in COVID-19. Sequenced by immunoSEQ multiplex PCR; TCRdb stores in-frame clones only, minus some. The table lists around 300,000 clones, roughly 87% of them singletons. Sequencing input: peripheral blood. The receptor set was obtained from a man aged 18 to 30 with active or convalescent COVID-19.

This clone has only one observation. The CDR3 nucleotides read TGTGCCAGCAGCCCTCCCGTTAGTTACGAGCAGTACTTC. As protein: CASSPPVSYEQYF. The genes are TRBV12-3 or TRBV12-4 and TRBJ2-7; D is ambiguous. V lost 6 bases and J 4 bases, leaving 13 bases between the germline ends. The CDR3 runs 13 residues.

This chain links TRBV6-6 with TRBJ2-5, with 7 bases fitting TRBD2. CDR3 length: 15 amino acids. Trimming at V came to 4 bases and at J to 7 bases, leaving 12 bases not matched to a gene. From germline, CDR1 is MNHNY and CDR2 SVGAGI (reference sequence). The CDR3, as DNA: TGTGCCAGCAGTTCCATAGCGGGTACAATGGGGACCCAGTACTTC. Translated: CASSSIAGTMGTQYF.

V and J are TRBV27 and TRBJ2-7, with 7 bases matching TRBD1. The CDR3 loop spans 13 amino acids. Germline CDR1 and CDR2: MNHEY and SMNVEV (reference sequence). The V and J ends lost 5 bases and 2 bases, in that order; junction bases with no gene match: 3. The CDR3 here is CASSIGTAYEQYF. As DNA, the CDR3 is TGTGCCAGCAGTATCGGGACAGCCTACGAGCAGTACTTC.

This chain uses TRBV10-3 with TRBJ1-6, with 9 bases fitting TRBD1. The CDR3 has 15 amino acids. Unmatched junction bases numbered 3, after V lost 0 bases and J lost 9 bases. The germline gives CDR1 ENHRY, CDR2 SYGVKD. CDR3 amino acids: CAISESQGARSPLHF. The CDR3 DNA reads TGTGCCATCAGTGAGTCACAGGGGGCTCGTTCACCCCTCCACTTT.

The chain links TRBV28 to TRBJ2-1; 10 positions agree with TRBD2. The CDR3 is 18 amino acids. Unmatched junction bases numbered 13, after V lost 5 bases and J lost 3 bases. Germline CDR1 MDHEN, CDR2 SYDVKM. CDR3 in amino acids: CASSTKYWWTSGYNEQFF. CDR3 nucleotides: TGTGCCAGCAGTACCAAATACTGGTGGACTAGCGGCTACAATGAGCAGTTCTTC.

The V call is TRBV27, the J call TRBJ1-2; a weak D match, TRBD1 (6 bases). V was cut by 5 bases and J by 3 bases, with 13 bases left in between. The length of the CDR3 is 14 residues. Germline CDR1 MNHEY, CDR2 SMNVEV (reference sequence). CDR3: CASSPGGGDYGYTF. CDR3 coding DNA: TGTGCCAGCAGTCCGGGAGGGGGTGACTATGGCTACACCTTC.

The genes are TRBV9 and TRBJ2-1; 9 bases agree with TRBD1. The germline gives CDR1 SGDLS, CDR2 YYNGEE. V shed 2 bases, J shed 0 bases, and the junction held 3 bases outside the gene matches. CDR3 length: 16 residues. DNA for the CDR3: TGTGCCAGCAGCGTCCGACAGGGGGGCTCCTACAATGAGCAGTTCTTC. Translated, it gives CASSVRQGGSYNEQFF.